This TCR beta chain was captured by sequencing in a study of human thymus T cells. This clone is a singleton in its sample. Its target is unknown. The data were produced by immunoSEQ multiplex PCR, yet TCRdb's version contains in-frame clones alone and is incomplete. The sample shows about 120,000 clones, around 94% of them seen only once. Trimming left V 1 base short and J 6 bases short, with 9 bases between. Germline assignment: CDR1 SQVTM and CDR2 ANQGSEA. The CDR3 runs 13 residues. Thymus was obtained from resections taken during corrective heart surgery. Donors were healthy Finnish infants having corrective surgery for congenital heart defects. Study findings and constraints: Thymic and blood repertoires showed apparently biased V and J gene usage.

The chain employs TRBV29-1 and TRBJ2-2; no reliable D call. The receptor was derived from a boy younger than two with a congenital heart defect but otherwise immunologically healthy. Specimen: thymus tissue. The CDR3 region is CSVEVVKAGELFF. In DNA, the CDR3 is TGCAGCGTTGAAGTCGTCAAAGCCGGGGAGCTGTTTTTT.